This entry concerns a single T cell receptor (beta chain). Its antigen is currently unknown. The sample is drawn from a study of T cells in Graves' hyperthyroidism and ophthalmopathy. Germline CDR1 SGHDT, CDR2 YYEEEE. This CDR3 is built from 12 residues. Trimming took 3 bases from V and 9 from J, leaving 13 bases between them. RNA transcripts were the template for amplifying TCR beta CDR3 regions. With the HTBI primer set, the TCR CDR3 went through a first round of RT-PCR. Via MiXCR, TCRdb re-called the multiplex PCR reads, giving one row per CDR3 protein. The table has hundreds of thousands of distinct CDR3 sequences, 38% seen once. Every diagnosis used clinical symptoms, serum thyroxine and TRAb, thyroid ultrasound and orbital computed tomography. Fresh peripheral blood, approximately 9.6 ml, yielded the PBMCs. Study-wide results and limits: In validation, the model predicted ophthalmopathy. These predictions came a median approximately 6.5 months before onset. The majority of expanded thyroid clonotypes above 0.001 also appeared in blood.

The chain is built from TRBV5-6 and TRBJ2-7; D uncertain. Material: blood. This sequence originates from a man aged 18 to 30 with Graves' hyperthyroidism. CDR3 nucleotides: TGTGCCAGCAGCTCTTCTCCTCGGTTGCAGTACTTC. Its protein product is CASSSSPRLQYF.